This TCR beta chain was obtained from a study of blood T cell repertoires in COVID-19. CDR3 length: 12 amino acids. The V and J ends lost 2 bases and 6 bases respectively, with 5 bases between them. Repertoires were generated with immunoSEQ multiplex PCR, while TCRdb's copy carries only in-frame clones and drops some. The data show nearly 110,000 clones, about 64% seen once. Sequencing was carried out using peripheral blood. V usage is TRBV12-3 or TRBV12-4 and J usage is TRBJ1-5, with D hard to call. This TCR derives from a human donor with acute or convalescent COVID-19. The donor label of this sample is uncertain. The CDR3 nucleotides read TGTGCCAGCAGTTTACACGGTCAGCCCCAGCATTTT. Protein sequence: CASSLHGQPQHF.